The clone carrying this TCR beta chain occurred many times. Its antigen is as yet unknown. Patients were excluded if they had other autoimmune diseases or uncontrolled infections, and likewise if pregnancy or lactation applied. It was on clinical symptoms, serum thyroxine, TRAb, thyroid ultrasound and orbital computed tomography that diagnosis relied. This sample is drawn from a study of Graves' ophthalmopathy and Graves' hyperthyroidism. Whole-study results and caveats: The authors also found most expanded thyroid clonotypes above 0.001 frequency in blood. This model predicted ophthalmopathy progression (sensitivity around 70%, specificity 72% to 85%).

RNA transcripts provided the template for amplifying TCR beta CDR3 regions. First-round RT-PCR used HTBI primers; second-round multiplex PCR followed. TCRdb used MiXCR to reprocess the multiplex PCR reads, holding one entry per CDR3 protein. The sample has about 410,000 distinct CDR3 sequences; 15% to 20% are singletons. The CDR3 runs to 13 residues. CDR1 and CDR2 (germline): DFQATT, SNEGSKA (reference sequence). Trimming took 6 bases from V and 4 from J; bases not matched to a gene: 3. The receptor was isolated from a woman under 30 with Graves' ophthalmopathy. The J gene is TRBJ2-5, the V gene TRBV20-1, with 12 bases identical to TRBD2. The sample comprised peripheral blood. The CDR3 DNA sequence: TGCAGTGCCCTGACTAGCGGGAGAGAGACCCAGTACTTC. It yields the protein CSALTSGRETQYF.